The 32 T cell receptor beta chains below come from one sample, sequenced in a study of monozygotic twins with inflammatory bowel disease. TCRdb reprocessed the 5' RACE reads and stores each CDR3 protein as one record, lacking DNA. The sample data list around 220,000 distinct CDR3 sequences. Sequencing was performed on blood. All receptors come from a human donor with ulcerative colitis or Crohn's disease, or a healthy co-twin of an affected twin (not recorded which).

The chain employs TRBV4-1 and TRBJ2-3; TCRdb gives TRBD1 as the D gene, but with no DNA this cannot be confirmed. The CDR3 spans 17 residues. The germline gives CDR1 MGHRA, CDR2 YSYEKL. Here the CDR3 reads CASSQTLGDRATDTQYF.

The chain uses TRBV18 and TRBJ1-1. Germline loops: CDR1 KGHSH, CDR2 LQKENI. There are 14 residues in the CDR3. CDR3 protein: CASSPFDTNTEAFF.

J is TRBJ2-5 and V is TRBV20-1; the D gene TCRdb calls, TRBD1, cannot be checked with no DNA. Germline V lookup: CDR1 DFQATT, CDR2 SNEGSKA (reference sequence). CDR3 length: 13 residues. The CDR3 loop reads CSARSGGKETQYF.

The V call is TRBV7-2, the J call TRBJ2-2; TCRdb's D call, TRBD1, is unchecked because there is no DNA. CDR3 length equals 12 residues. The germline V gene encodes CDR1 SGHTA and CDR2 FQGNSA. CDR3 sequence reads: CASSLDRPGLFF.

The chain links TRBV5-1 to TRBJ2-3; the D call from TCRdb, TRBD1, cannot be confirmed without DNA. The CDR3 runs 17 residues. Germline V CDR1 and CDR2: SGHRS, YFSETQ. The CDR3 is CASSLVTARGHTDTQYF.

The V call is TRBV18, the J call TRBJ2-5. Germline assignment: CDR1 KGHSH and CDR2 LQKENI. The CDR3 loop spans 14 amino acids. The CDR3 spells CASSPLNAQETQYF.

The V and J genes are TRBV20-1 and TRBJ2-5; TCRdb calls TRBD1, which cannot be checked without DNA. The length of the CDR3 is 14 residues. CDR1 is DFQATT and CDR2 is SNEGSKA in the germline V gene (reference sequence). The CDR3 reads CSASREGRQETQYF.

V and J are TRBV5-6 and TRBJ2-2; TCRdb's assignment of TRBD2 cannot be checked, as there is no DNA. CDR3 size: 15 residues. The germline V gene encodes CDR1 SGHDT and CDR2 YYEEEE. This chain's CDR3 is CASSSLAMNTGELFF.

The chain employs TRBV5-1 and TRBJ1-3. The CDR3 spans 14 residues. CDR1 is SGHRS and CDR2 is YFSETQ in the germline V gene. CDR3 sequence: CASSSGYGGNTIYF.

J is TRBJ1-1 and V is TRBV5-4. Germline-derived CDR1 and CDR2 are SGHNT and YYREEE (reference sequence). The CDR3 contains 15 residues. Here the CDR3 reads CASSLKAATNTEAFF. Together with reference TRBV5-4 and TRBJ1-1, the CDR3 gives the full variable domain: ETGVTQSPTHLIKTRGQQVTLRCSSQSGHNTVSWYQQALGQGPQFIFQYYREEENGRGNFPPRFSGLQFPNYSSELNVNALELDDSALYLCASSLKAATNTEAFFGQGTRLTVV.

The CDR3 sequence: CASRPPMGSLNTEAFF. The rearrangement uses TRBV19 and TRBJ1-1; TCRdb names TRBD1, which stays unverified in the absence of DNA. The CDR3 extends over 16 amino acids. The V gene's germline CDR1 is LNHDA and CDR2 SQIVND (reference sequence).

The gene calls are TRBV18 and TRBJ2-7; TCRdb's assignment of TRBD1 cannot be checked, as there is no DNA. The V gene's germline CDR1 is KGHSH and CDR2 LQKENI. This CDR3 is built from 14 residues. CDR3 sequence: CASSKGQDVYEQYF. Together with reference TRBV18 and TRBJ2-7, the CDR3 gives the full variable domain: NAGVMQNPRHLVRRRGQEARLRCSPMKGHSHVYWYRQLPEEGLKFMVYLQKENIIDESGMPKERFSAEFPKEGPSILRIQQVVRGDSAAYFCASSKGQDVYEQYFGPGTRLTVT.

This chain joins TRBV6-5 and TRBJ2-6. The V gene's germline CDR1 is MNHEY and CDR2 SVGAGI. This CDR3 is built from 17 residues. The CDR3 loop is CASSYYLGNSGANVLTF.

The chain combines TRBV7-2 with TRBJ1-1; checking the TCRdb D call of TRBD1 is not possible without DNA. The CDR3 has 16 residues. Germline CDR1 SGHTA, CDR2 FQGNSA. The CDR3 loop is CASSPPQGRFETEAFF.

This chain joins TRBV20-1 and TRBJ2-2; TCRdb's assignment of TRBD2 cannot be checked, as there is no DNA. This CDR3 contains 14 residues. The germline V gene has CDR1 DFQATT and CDR2 SNEGSKA (reference sequence). CDR3 amino acids: CSAATSSSTGELFF.

This chain uses TRBV7-6 with TRBJ1-1. The germline V gene has CDR1 SGHVS and CDR2 FNYEAQ. There are 13 residues in the CDR3. CDR3 region: CASTAAINTEAFF. The entire variable domain, with the rest obtained from reference TRBV7-6 and TRBJ1-1, is as follows: GAGVSQSPRYKVTKRGQDVALRCDPISGHVSLYWYRQALGQGPEFLTYFNYEAQQDKSGLPNDRFSAERPEGSISTLTIQRTEQRDSAMYRCASTAAINTEAFFGQGTRLTVV.

The CDR3 sequence: CASRVDGNTEAFF. The chain links TRBV18 to TRBJ1-1. CDR3 length: 13 amino acids. Germline V gene lookup returns CDR1 KGHSH and CDR2 LQKENI.

This chain links TRBV2 with TRBJ2-7; TCRdb lists TRBD2, though no DNA is available to test this call. In germline, CDR1 is SNHLY, CDR2 FYNNEI. This CDR3 is 15 amino acids long. CDR3: CASTGTSGNSYEQYF.

This chain links TRBV24-1 with TRBJ2-3; checking the TCRdb D call of TRBD2 is not possible without DNA. Germline V gives CDR1 KGHDR, CDR2 SFDVKD. There are 13 residues in the CDR3. CDR3: CASRGGSTDTQYF.

The genes are TRBV7-2 and TRBJ2-7; the D call of TRBD1 rests on TCRdb alone, since no DNA is present to check it. Germline V CDR1 and CDR2: SGHTA, FQGNSA. CDR3 size: 14 residues. The CDR3 loop is CASSTVGGGGEQYF. The complete variable domain, with remaining parts taken from reference TRBV7-2 and TRBJ2-7, reads GAGVSQSPSNKVTEKGKDVELRCDPISGHTALYWYRQSLGQGLEFLIYFQGNSAPDKSGLPSDRFSAERTGGSVSTLTIQRTQQEDSAVYLCASSTVGGGGEQYFGPGTRLTVT.

J is TRBJ1-5 and V is TRBV6-2 or TRBV6-3; the TRBD1 assignment by TCRdb is unverifiable without DNA. CDR1 and CDR2 (germline): MNHEY, SVGEGT. This CDR3 spans 13 amino acids. This chain's CDR3 is CASQDRGLQPQHF.

The chain is built from TRBV15 and TRBJ2-1; TCRdb indicates TRBD2, and absent DNA this call remains unverified. This CDR3 has 15 residues. Germline V gives CDR1 LNHNV, CDR2 YYDKDF (reference sequence). CDR3 protein: CATSRPSQLGLEQFF.

This chain's CDR3 is CASSESREHEQFF. This chain links TRBV25-1 with TRBJ2-1; as DNA is missing, the TRBD1 call by TCRdb cannot be tested. The length of the CDR3 is 13 residues. From germline, CDR1 is MGHDK and CDR2 SYGVNS.

The chain has TRBV19 and TRBJ1-1; the D call of TRBD1 rests on TCRdb alone, since no DNA is present to check it. The CDR3 runs 13 residues. The germline V gene encodes CDR1 LNHDA and CDR2 SQIVND (reference sequence). This chain's CDR3 is CASSIDGTGTTFF.

The chain recombines TRBV5-4 with TRBJ2-3; the D call from TCRdb, TRBD2, cannot be confirmed without DNA. CDR3 size: 14 residues. The germline V gene has CDR1 SGHNT and CDR2 YYREEE (reference sequence). CDR3 protein: CASSFGGRPDTQYF.

The V gene is TRBV7-8, the J gene TRBJ1-3; there is no DNA to check the TCRdb D call of TRBD1. Germline V gives CDR1 SGHVS, CDR2 FQNEAQ. The CDR3 has 15 residues. The CDR3: CASSEGWGRGNTIYF.

The gene calls are TRBV4-3 and TRBJ2-1; absent DNA, TCRdb's TRBD2 call cannot be checked. Germline-derived CDR1 and CDR2 are LGHNA and YSLEER. There are 16 residues in the CDR3. CDR3 residues: CASSQDGGRANNEQFF.

V gene TRBV9 combines with J gene TRBJ2-2; the TCRdb call, TRBD2, lacks DNA for checking. The CDR3 consists of 16 residues. Germline-derived CDR1 and CDR2 are SGDLS and YYNGEE. The CDR3 loop reads CASSAGTSGITGELFF.

The chain recombines TRBV5-1 with TRBJ1-6; lacking DNA, the TRBD1 call made by TCRdb goes unchecked. The germline V gene has CDR1 SGHRS and CDR2 YFSETQ. This CDR3 region has 14 residues. CDR3: CASSETGFDSPLHF.

CDR3 protein: CASSSQGRNQPQHF. This chain links TRBV2 with TRBJ1-5; the D call of TRBD1 rests on TCRdb alone, since no DNA is present to check it. Germline V gene sequence: CDR1 SNHLY, CDR2 FYNNEI. The CDR3 sequence is 14 residues long.

This chain joins TRBV12-3 or TRBV12-4 and TRBJ2-1; checking the TCRdb D call of TRBD1 is not possible without DNA. The CDR3 sequence is 15 residues long. This chain's CDR3 is CASSWGQAKGNEQFF.

J is TRBJ2-1 and V is TRBV7-2; the TCRdb call, TRBD2, lacks DNA for checking. Germline CDR1 reads SGHTA; CDR2 reads FQGNSA. The CDR3 has 19 residues. This chain's CDR3 is CASSLALVGLAGGGVEQFF.